In this sample, the clone carrying this T cell receptor (beta chain) turned up a few times. The antigen is undetermined. The CDR3 has 15 amino acids. CDR1 and CDR2 from the germline V gene are SGHTA and FQGNSA. V dropped 5 bases and J dropped 1 base, with 14 bases sitting between them. The source of the sample is a study of identical twins. General study findings and limits: The study drew conclusions from cross-sectional statistical analysis, not from following the same donors. Models came in too low on out-of-frame TCR alpha sharing in monozygotic twins. Insertions were fewer in abundant cord blood beta clonotypes, whereas memory repertoires showed none of this pattern.

TCRdb ran MiXCR on the 5' RACE reads and lists one entry per CDR3 protein. Found here are about 530,000 distinct CDR3 sequences, over 12% of them singletons; the top ten hold less than 0.5%. The sample was also reused in another study, on yellow fever vaccine responses in identical twins. As reported in that work: After vaccination, twins' T cell response reportedly seemed partly convergent, partly personalized.

V gene TRBV7-2 combines with J gene TRBJ2-5; no firm D call. The origin of this receptor is a woman between 18 and 29 years old in good health. Sequencing was performed on CD4+ T cells sorted from blood. This chain's CDR3 is CASSTQSGLQETQYF. CDR3 nucleotide sequence: TGTGCCAGCAGCACCCAATCGGGTCTCCAAGAGACCCAGTACTTC.